This entry describes one T cell receptor (beta chain). Its specificity is unknown. In germline, CDR1 is MNHEY, CDR2 SMNVEV (reference sequence). This CDR3 is 15 amino acids long. V dropped 5 bases and J dropped 4; count of bases not matched to a gene: 9. Punch biopsies of lesional scalp, plus peripheral blood, were taken from alopecia areata patients. PBMCs, the starting material, were the source of sorted CD4+ and CD8+ T cells. The sample originates from a study of CD8+ T cells in alopecia areata. About the study: Twice daily, treated patients received 5 to 10 mg of oral tofacitinib. Regarding the study as a whole: Lesional tissue from the scalp (especially in alopecia totalis/universalis) showed higher clonality than normal scalp.

Extraction of RNA preceded its reverse transcription into cDNA, which served as the sequencing template. Assay: immunoSEQ multiplex PCR; the TCRdb copy retains only in-frame clones and omits some. The sample carries 69,000 or so clones, roughly three fifths recorded once. The sequence was obtained from a human donor with alopecia areata. The starting material was CD8+ T cells sorted from blood, obtained at week 0. The J gene is TRBJ2-5, the V gene TRBV27; 8 bases agree with TRBD1. The CDR3 DNA reads as TGTGCCAGCAGTACCCTGACAGGGGTGGGAGAGACCCAGTACTTC. Translating gives CASSTLTGVGETQYF.